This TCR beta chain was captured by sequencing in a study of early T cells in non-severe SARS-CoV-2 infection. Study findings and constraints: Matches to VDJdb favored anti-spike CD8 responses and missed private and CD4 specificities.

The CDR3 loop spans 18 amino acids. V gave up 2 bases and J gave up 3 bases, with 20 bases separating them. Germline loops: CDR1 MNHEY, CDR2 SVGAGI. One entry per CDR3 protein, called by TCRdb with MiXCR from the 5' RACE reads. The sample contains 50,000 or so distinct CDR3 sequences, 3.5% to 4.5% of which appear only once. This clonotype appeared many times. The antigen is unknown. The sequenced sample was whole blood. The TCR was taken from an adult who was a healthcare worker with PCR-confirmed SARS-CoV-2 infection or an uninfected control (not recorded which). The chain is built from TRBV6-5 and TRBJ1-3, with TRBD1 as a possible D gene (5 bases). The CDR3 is CASSYEKAGGFFGNTIYF. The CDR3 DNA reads TGTGCCAGCAGTTACGAAAAGGCCGGGGGTTTCTTTGGAAACACCATATATTTT.